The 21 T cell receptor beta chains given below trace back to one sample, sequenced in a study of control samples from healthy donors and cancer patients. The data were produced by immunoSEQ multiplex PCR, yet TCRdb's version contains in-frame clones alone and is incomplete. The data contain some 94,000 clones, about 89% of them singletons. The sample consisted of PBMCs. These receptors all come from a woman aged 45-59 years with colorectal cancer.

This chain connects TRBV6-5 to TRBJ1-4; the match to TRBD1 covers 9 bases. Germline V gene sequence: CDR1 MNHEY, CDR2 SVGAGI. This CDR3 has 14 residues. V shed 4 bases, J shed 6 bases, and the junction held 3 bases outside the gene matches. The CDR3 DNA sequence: TGTGCCAGCAGTTTCCGGGACAGGGATGAAAAACTGTTTTTT. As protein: CASSFRDRDEKLFF.

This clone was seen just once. This CDR3 reads CASKKGTNTQYF. The CDR3 region has the DNA TGTGCCAGCAAAAAGGGCACCAATACGCAGTATTTT. This chain joins TRBV5-8 and TRBJ2-3; D unclear. V lost 6 bases and J 7 bases, leaving 12 bases between the germline ends. CDR1 and CDR2 from the germline V gene are SGHTS and YDEGEE. The CDR3 runs 12 residues.

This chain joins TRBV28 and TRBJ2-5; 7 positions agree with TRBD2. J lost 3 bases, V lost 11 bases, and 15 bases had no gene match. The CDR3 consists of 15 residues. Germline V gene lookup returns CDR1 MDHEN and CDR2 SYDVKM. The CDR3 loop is CACTGASGGEETQYF. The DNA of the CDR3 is TGTGCCTGCACCGGGGCTAGCGGTGGGGAAGAGACCCAGTACTTC.

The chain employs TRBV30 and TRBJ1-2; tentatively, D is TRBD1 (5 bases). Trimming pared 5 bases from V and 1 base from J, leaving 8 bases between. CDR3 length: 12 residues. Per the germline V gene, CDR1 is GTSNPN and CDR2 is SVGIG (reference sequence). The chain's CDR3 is CAWEDSNYGYTF. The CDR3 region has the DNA TGTGCCTGGGAAGACAGTAACTATGGCTACACCTTC.

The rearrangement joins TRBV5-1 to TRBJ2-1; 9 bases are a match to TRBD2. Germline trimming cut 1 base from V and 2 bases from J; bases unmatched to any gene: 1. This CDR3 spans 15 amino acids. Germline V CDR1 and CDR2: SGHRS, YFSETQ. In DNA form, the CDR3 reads TGCGCCAGCAGCTTGCTAGCGGGGCCCTACAATGAGCAGTTCTTC. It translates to CASSLLAGPYNEQFF.

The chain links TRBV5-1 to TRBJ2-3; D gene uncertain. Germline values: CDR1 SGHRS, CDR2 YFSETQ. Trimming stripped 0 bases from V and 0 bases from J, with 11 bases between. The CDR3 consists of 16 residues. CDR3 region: CASSLAAIASTDTQYF. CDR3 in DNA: TGCGCCAGCAGCTTGGCGGCTATCGCTAGCACAGATACGCAGTATTTT.

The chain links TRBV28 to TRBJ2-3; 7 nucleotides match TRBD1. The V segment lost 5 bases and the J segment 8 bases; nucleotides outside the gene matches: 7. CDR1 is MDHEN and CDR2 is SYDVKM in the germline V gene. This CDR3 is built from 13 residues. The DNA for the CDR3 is TGTGCCAGCAGTACGACAGGGTCTGCTACGCAGTATTTT. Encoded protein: CASSTTGSATQYF.

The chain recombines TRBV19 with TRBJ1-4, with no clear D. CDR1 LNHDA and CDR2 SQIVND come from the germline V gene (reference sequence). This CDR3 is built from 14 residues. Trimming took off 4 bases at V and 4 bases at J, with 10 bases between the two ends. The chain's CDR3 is CASSRRVLNEKLFF. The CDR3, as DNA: TGTGCCAGTAGTAGGCGAGTACTTAATGAAAAACTGTTTTTT.

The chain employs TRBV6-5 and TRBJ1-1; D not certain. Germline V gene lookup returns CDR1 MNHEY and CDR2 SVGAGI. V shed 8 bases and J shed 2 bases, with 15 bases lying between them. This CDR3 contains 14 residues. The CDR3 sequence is CASRRAGDNTEAFF. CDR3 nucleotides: TGTGCCAGCCGGAGGGCGGGAGACAACACTGAAGCTTTCTTT.

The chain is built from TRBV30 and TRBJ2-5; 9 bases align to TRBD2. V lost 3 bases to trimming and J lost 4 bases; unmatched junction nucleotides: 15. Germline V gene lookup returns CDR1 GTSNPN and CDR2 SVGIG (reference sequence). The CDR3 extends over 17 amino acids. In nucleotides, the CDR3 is TGTGCCTGGAGCCGGACCAGGACTAGCGAGACACCAGAGACCCAGTACTTC. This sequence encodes CAWSRTRTSETPETQYF.

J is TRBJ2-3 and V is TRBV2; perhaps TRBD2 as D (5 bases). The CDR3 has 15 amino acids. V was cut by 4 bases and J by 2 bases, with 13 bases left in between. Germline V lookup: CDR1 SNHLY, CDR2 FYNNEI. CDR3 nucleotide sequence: TGTGCCAGCAGTGGAGCCAGCGGAGTCACAGATACGCAGTATTTT. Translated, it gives CASSGASGVTDTQYF.

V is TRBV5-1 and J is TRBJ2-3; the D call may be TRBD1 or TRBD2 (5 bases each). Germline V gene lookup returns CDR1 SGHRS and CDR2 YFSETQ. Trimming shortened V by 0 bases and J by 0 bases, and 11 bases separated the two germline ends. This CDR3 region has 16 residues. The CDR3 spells CASSLAGTPSTDTQYF. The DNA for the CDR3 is TGCGCCAGCAGCTTGGCCGGGACCCCAAGCACAGATACGCAGTATTTT. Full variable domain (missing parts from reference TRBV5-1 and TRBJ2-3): KAGVTQTPRYLIKTRGQQVTLSCSPISGHRSVSWYQQTPGQGLQFLFEYFSETQRNKGNFPGRFSGRQFSNSRSEMNVSTLELGDSALYLCASSLAGTPSTDTQYFGPGTRLTVL.

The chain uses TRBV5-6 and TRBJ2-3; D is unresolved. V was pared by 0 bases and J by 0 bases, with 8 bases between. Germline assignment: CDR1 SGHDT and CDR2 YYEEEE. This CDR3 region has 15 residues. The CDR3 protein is CASSLGPSSTDTQYF. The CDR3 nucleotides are TGTGCCAGCAGCTTGGGGCCCTCTAGCACAGATACGCAGTATTTT.

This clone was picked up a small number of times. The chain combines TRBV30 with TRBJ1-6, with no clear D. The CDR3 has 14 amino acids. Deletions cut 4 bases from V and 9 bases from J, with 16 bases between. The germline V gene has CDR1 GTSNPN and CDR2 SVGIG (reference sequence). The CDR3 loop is CAWKLERARSPLHF. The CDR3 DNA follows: TGTGCCTGGAAGTTGGAGAGGGCACGTTCACCCCTCCACTTT.

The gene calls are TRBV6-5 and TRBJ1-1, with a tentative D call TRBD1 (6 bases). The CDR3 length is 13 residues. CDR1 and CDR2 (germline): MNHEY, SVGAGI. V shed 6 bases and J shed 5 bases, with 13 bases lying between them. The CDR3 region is CASSPGTRTEAFF. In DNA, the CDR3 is TGTGCCAGCAGCCCCGGGACAAGGACTGAAGCTTTCTTT.

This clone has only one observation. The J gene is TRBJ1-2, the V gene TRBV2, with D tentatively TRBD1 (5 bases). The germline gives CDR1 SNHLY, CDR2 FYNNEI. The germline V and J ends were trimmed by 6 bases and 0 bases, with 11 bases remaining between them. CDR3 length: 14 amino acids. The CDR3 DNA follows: TGTGCCAGCAGGAGAGGGGTAGCTAACTATGGCTACACCTTC. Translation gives CASRRGVANYGYTF.

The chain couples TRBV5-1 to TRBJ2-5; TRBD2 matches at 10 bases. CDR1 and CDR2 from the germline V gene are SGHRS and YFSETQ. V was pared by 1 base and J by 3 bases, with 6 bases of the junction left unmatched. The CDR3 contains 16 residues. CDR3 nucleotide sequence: TGCGCCAGCAGCTTGTACCCTAGCGGGGGAGAAGAGACCCAGTACTTC. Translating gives CASSLYPSGGEETQYF.

The CDR3 DNA reads as TGCGCCAGCAGCGACCTGAAAAGGCGGCGCAATCAGCCCCAGCATTTT. Translated: CASSDLKRRRNQPQHF. The rearrangement joins TRBV23-1 to TRBJ1-5, with unresolved D. TRBV23-1 is recorded as an ORF, its role being uncertain. Trimming stripped 6 bases from V and 2 bases from J, with 17 bases between. CDR3 size: 16 residues.

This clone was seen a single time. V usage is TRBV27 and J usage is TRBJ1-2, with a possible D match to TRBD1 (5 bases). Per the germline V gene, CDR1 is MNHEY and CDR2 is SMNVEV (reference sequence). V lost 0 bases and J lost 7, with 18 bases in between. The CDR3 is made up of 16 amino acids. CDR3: CASSLSISSRRGGYTF. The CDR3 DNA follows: TGTGCCAGCAGTTTATCAATCTCATCAAGGAGGGGTGGCTACACCTTC.

CDR3 nucleotides: TGTGCCAGCAGCTTATCGAACCGGGACATCTATGGCTACACCTTC. Translating it yields CASSLSNRDIYGYTF. The chain is built from TRBV7-9 and TRBJ1-2; TRBD1 might be the D (6 bases). The germline V gene encodes CDR1 SEHNR and CDR2 FQNEAQ (reference sequence). V lost 2 bases, J lost 4 bases, and 14 bases lay in between. The CDR3 runs 15 residues.

CDR3 protein: CASSVKPVGTGGRRVSDEKLFF. CDR3 DNA: TGTGCCAGCAGCGTAAAACCCGTCGGGACAGGGGGCCGGAGGGTAAGTGATGAAAAACTGTTTTTT. The chain employs TRBV9 and TRBJ1-4, with TRBD1 matching over 12 bases. CDR1 is SGDLS and CDR2 is YYNGEE in the germline V gene. This CDR3 has 22 amino acids. V was clipped by 1 base and J by 6 bases; unmatched bases: 22.